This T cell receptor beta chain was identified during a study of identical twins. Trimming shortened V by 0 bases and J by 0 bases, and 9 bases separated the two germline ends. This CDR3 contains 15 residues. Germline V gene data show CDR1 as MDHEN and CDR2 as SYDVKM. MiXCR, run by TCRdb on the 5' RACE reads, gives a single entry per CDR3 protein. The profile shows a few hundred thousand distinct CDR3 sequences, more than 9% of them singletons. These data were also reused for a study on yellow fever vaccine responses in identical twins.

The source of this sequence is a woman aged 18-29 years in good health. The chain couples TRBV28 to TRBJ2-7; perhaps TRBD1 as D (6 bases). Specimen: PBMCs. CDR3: CASSLWTGSSYEQYF. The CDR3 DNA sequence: TGTGCCAGCAGTTTATGGACAGGAAGCTCCTACGAGCAGTACTTC.